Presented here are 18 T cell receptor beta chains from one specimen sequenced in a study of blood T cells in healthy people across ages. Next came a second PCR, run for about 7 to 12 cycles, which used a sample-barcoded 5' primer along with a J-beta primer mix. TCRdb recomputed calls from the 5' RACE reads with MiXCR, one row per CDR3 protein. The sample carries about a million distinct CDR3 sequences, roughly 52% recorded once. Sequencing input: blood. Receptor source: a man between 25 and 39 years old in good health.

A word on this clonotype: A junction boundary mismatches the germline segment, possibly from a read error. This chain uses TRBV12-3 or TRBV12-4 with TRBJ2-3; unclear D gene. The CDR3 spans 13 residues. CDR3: CASSKGVAETQYF. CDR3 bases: TGTGCCAGCAGTAAGGGTGTGGCAGAGACGCAGTATTTT.

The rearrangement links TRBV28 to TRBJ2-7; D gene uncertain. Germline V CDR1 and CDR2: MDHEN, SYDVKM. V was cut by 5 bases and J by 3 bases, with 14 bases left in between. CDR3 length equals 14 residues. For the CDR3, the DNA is TGTGCCAGCAGTCCCCGGGCGCTGGGCTACGAGCAGTACTTC. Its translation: CASSPRALGYEQYF.

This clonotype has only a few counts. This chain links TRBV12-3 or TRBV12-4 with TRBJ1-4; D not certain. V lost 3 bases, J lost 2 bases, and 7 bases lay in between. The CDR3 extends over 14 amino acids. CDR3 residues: CASSLAGTNEKLFF. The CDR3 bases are TGTGCCAGCAGTTTGGCGGGCACTAATGAAAAACTGTTTTTT.

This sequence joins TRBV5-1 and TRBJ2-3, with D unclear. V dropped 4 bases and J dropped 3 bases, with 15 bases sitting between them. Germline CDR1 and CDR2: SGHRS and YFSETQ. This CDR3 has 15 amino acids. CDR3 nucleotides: TGCGCCAGCAGCCCAGACCCGTTGGCAACAGATACGCAGTATTTT. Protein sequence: CASSPDPLATDTQYF.

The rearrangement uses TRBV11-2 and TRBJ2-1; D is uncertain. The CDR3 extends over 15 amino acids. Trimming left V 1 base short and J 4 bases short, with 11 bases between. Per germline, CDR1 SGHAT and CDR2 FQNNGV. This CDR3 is CASSLGSPPYNEQFF. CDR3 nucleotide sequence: TGTGCCAGCAGCTTAGGGTCCCCTCCTTACAATGAGCAGTTCTTC.

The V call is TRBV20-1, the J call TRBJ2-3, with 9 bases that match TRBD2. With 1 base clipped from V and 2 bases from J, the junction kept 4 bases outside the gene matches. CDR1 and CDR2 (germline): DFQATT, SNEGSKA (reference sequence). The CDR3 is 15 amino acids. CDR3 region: CSARVAGENTDTQYF. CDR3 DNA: TGCAGTGCTAGAGTAGCGGGGGAGAACACAGATACGCAGTATTTT.

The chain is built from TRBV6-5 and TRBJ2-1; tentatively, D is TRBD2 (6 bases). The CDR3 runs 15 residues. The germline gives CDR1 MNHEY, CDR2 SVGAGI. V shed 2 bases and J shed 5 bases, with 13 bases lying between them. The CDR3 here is CASSYAQRANNEQFF. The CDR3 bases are TGTGCCAGCAGTTACGCCCAGCGGGCAAACAATGAGCAGTTCTTC.

CDR3 residues: CASSRRTVGGETQYF. Here the CDR3 DNA reads TGTGCCAGCAGTCGGAGGACGGTGGGAGGGGAGACCCAGTACTTC. The chain carries TRBV6-5 and TRBJ2-5; the match to TRBD2 covers 7 bases. The CDR3 length is 15 residues. V dropped 5 bases and J dropped 5; count of bases not matched to a gene: 11. Germline V gives CDR1 MNHEY, CDR2 SVGAGI.

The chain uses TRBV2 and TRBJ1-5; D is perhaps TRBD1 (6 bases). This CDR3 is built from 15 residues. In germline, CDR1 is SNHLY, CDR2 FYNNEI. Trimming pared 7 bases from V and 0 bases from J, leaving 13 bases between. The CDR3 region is CASTAGELSNQPQHF. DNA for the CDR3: TGTGCCAGCACGGCAGGGGAGCTTAGCAATCAGCCCCAGCATTTT.

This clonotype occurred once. The chain's CDR3 is CASSLMGDRNNEQFF. In DNA form, the CDR3 reads TGTGCCAGCAGCTTAATGGGAGACAGGAACAATGAGCAGTTCTTC. The V call is TRBV7-3, the J call TRBJ2-1; maybe TRBD1 (6 bases). CDR1 is SGHTA, CDR2 FQGTGA, per germline. V was shortened by 1 base and J by 5 bases, with 12 bases between the two germline ends. This CDR3 comprises 15 residues.

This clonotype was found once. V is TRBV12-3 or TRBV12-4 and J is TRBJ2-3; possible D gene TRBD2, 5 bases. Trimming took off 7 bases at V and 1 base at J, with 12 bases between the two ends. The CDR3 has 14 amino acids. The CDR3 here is CASTIEAGTDTQYF. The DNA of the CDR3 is TGTGCCAGCACCATAGAAGCGGGCACAGATACGCAGTATTTT.

The CDR3 DNA reads TGTGCCAGCAGTGGGGGACGAGCGGGGACAGATACGCAGTATTTT. Translated, it gives CASSGGRAGTDTQYF. The chain employs TRBV27 and TRBJ2-3, with 7 bases aligning to TRBD2. The germline gives CDR1 MNHEY, CDR2 SMNVEV (reference sequence). V lost 5 bases to trimming and J lost 3 bases; unmatched junction nucleotides: 8. The CDR3 contains 15 residues.

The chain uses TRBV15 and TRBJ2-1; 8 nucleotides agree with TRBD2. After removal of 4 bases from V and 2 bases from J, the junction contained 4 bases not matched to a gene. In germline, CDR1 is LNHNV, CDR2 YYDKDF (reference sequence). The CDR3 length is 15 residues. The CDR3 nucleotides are TGTGCCACCAGCAATCAGCGGGGGCCCTACAATGAGCAGTTCTTC. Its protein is CATSNQRGPYNEQFF.

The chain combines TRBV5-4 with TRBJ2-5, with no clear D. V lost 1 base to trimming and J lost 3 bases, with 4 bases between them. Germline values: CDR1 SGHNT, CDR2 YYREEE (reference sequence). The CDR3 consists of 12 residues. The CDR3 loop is CASSLPKETQYF. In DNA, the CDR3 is TGTGCCAGCAGCTTGCCGAAAGAGACCCAGTACTTC.

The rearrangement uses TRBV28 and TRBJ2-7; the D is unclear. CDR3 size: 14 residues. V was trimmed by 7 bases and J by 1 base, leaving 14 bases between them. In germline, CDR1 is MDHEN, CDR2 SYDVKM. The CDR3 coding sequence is TGTGCCAGCAATATTAACCCTCTTTCCTACGAGCAGTACTTC. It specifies CASNINPLSYEQYF.

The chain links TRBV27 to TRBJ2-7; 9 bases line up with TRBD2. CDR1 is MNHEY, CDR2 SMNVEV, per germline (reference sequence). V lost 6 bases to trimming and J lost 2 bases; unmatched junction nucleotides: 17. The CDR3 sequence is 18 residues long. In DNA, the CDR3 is TGTGCCAGCAGCTATTCCCCCGGCGGGGCTAGCGGGACCTACGAGCAGTACTTC. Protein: CASSYSPGGASGTYEQYF.

The CDR3 loop is CASSYSFARGLNYGYTF. The CDR3 DNA sequence: TGTGCCAGCAGTTACTCCTTCGCAAGGGGGCTCAACTATGGCTACACCTTC. The chain has TRBV6-5 and TRBJ1-2; 7 nucleotides match TRBD1. Germline assignment: CDR1 MNHEY and CDR2 SVGAGI. V gave up 0 bases and J gave up 2 bases; unmatched junction bases: 9. This CDR3 contains 17 residues.

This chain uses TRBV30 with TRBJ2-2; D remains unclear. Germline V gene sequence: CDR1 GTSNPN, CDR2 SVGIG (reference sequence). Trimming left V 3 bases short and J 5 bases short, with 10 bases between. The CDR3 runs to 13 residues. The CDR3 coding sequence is TGTGCCTGGAGCAGATCCGGAACCGGGGAGCTGTTTTTT. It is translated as CAWSRSGTGELFF.